This T cell receptor (beta chain) was recorded in a study of T cell responses to AZD1222 COVID-19 vaccine. CDR3 size: 13 residues. V lost 2 bases to trimming and J lost 1 base, with 3 bases between them. The germline V gene has CDR1 MDHEN and CDR2 SYDVKM. TCRdb's table, derived via immunoSEQ multiplex PCR, lists solely in-frame clones and lacks some. This repertoire shows roughly 120,000 clones, 88% found once; its top ten account for 4% to 5.5%. The chain has TRBV28 and TRBJ2-1; D gene ambiguous. Here the sequenced sample was peripheral blood, taken on day 0 of AZD1222 vaccination. This clonotype originated in an adult in good health. In DNA form, the CDR3 reads TGTGCCAGCAGTTTAAATTCCTACAATGAGCAGTTCTTC. This sequence encodes CASSLNSYNEQFF.